This T cell receptor beta chain emerged from a study of graft-versus-host responses after intestinal transplantation (dated by TCRdb to about 2021). Looking at the study overall: Recipients received multivisceral, liver-intestinal, or isolated intestinal transplants. All recipients received anti-thymocyte globulin induction followed by maintenance tacrolimus and steroids for two to four years. After intestinal transplantation, graft-versus-host and host-versus-graft alloreactive T cell clones were followed in the graft, circulation and bone marrow using bulk TCR-beta CDR3 sequencing. To identify alloreactive clones, pre-transplant mixed lymphocyte reaction products were sequenced and compared with unstimulated pre-transplant donor and recipient T cells. The cohort enrolled around 25 intestinal transplant recipients including one retransplant, and a few patients lacking pretransplant specimens were excluded. Donor T cell macrochimerism was defined as a peak of at least 4% donor T cells among recipient peripheral blood mononuclear cells. Rather than going through the commercial service, samples from a few later patients were sequenced in-house on an Illumina MiSeq and processed with MiXCR.

Points on this clone: Qualities for individual bases were not recorded, and no much larger clone is one base off.

From the cysteine up to the phenylalanine, the CDR3 has a length of 14 residues. Of all the DNA, just the CDR3 is kept, 42 bases in frame from base 1. CDR1 ENHRY and CDR2 SYGVKD are derived from the germline V gene. V loses 10 bases at its end and J loses 2 bases; junction bases beyond the gene matches: 9. The library was made by the immunoSEQ multiplex PCR assay. For most patients, genomic DNA was isolated with the Qiagen DNeasy Blood and Tissue Kit and sent frozen to Adaptive Biotechnologies for TCR sequencing. For most patients, high-throughput TCR-beta CDR3 sequencing of genomic DNA was performed by Adaptive Biotechnologies. Concerning the study's data processing: Adaptive's ImmunoSEQ software supplied the TCR sequencing data for about 18 patients, while MiXCR and VDJtools were used to process a few other patients. To correct CD4 versus CD8 sorting errors, any sequence found in both subsets at a frequency ratio below 5:1 was removed. Because the origin of CDR3 nucleotide sequences shared between donor and recipient could not be assigned, those sequences were removed. To count as alloreactive, a clone needed at least 2-fold expansion over unstimulated cells and a minimum CFSE-low frequency of 0.002% (template counts) or 0.001% (read counts). Clones detected in sequenced pre-transplant spleen, lymph node, or MLR CFSE-low populations of the donor or recipient were defined as mappable. Cumulative frequency of alloreactive clones was calculated as a percentage of all sequences weighted by copy number. Drawn from immuneACCESS, this table holds only the in-frame rearrangements with V and J called that TCRdb kept. Clones are partly lost; checked studies trace under half to an unresolved V gene and leave the rest unexplained. Clone size and the V and J calls come from that table; the DNA yielded D and trimming. The sample data list some 8,700 clones, and roughly 31% of these were observed just once. 4.5% to 6.5% of the sample comes from the top ten.

Study-wide conclusions, independent of this receptor: High GvH to HvG T cell clonal ratios were observed in the allografts of patients with donor T cell macrochimerism. Early after transplant, peak levels of circulating GvH clones were associated with declines in HvG clones. The conclusions were limited by the relatively low number and heterogeneity of the intestinal transplant patients. GvH clones were detected in recipient bone marrow, and some of these GvH clones were observed earlier in ileal mucosa or blood, consistent with an intestinal mucosal origin.

The sample's time point label is to be understood as: cells obtained before transplantation from donor or recipient. In the mixed lymphocyte reactions, some 200,000 CFSE-labeled pre-transplant responders were plated with some 200,000 irradiated violet-dye-labeled stimulators and cultured for about six days. After the mixed lymphocyte reaction, proliferating CD3+CD4+CFSE-low and CD3+CD8+CFSE-low responder cells were FACS-sorted on a BD Influx sorter. This receptor was taken from a human patient who received an intestinal transplant. This sequence uses TRBV10-3 and TRBJ2-5; a stretch of 8 junction bases matches TRBD1. The source was alloreactive CD4+ T cells from a mixed lymphocyte reaction culture, collected before intestinal transplant. This specimen's cell subset or site label, per the study, means: CFSE-low proliferating T cells sorted from roughly 6-day pre-transplant mixed lymphocyte reaction (GvH or HvG direction). In nucleotide form, the sequence is TGTGCCACTACTAAGGACAGGGTACAAGAGACCCAGTACTTC. Its protein is CATTKDRVQETQYF.